Below are 14 T cell receptor beta chains sequenced from a single sample in a study of T cell responses to AZD1222 COVID-19 vaccine. Profiling relied on immunoSEQ multiplex PCR, and the TCRdb table lists in-frame clones only, not all of them. The data show over 150,000 clones, with about nine tenths seen just once and approximately 2.8% held by the top ten. The source was peripheral blood, collected on day 0 of AZD1222 vaccination. Receptor source: an adult in good health.

J is TRBJ2-3 and V is TRBV7-3; 7 bases map to TRBD2. This CDR3 comprises 16 residues. Germline CDR1 SGHTA, CDR2 FQGTGA. After removal of 1 base from V and 2 bases from J, the junction contained 6 bases not matched to a gene. As DNA, the CDR3 is TGTGCCAGCAGCTTAATGCCTAGCGGTTACACAGATACGCAGTATTTT. It is translated as CASSLMPSGYTDTQYF.

This clone was seen a single time. The V call is TRBV18, the J call TRBJ2-1, with D maybe TRBD2 (7 bases). From germline, CDR1 is KGHSH and CDR2 LQKENI. Trimming pared 3 bases from V and 7 bases from J, leaving 16 bases between. The CDR3 is 15 residues long. The CDR3 reads CASSPGGAHGNEQFF. CDR3 nucleotide sequence: TGTGCCAGCTCACCTGGGGGGGCCCATGGGAATGAGCAGTTCTTC.

The chain has TRBV7-2 and TRBJ2-1, with D possibly matching TRBD2 (6 bases). Trimming cost V 1 base and J 6 bases, with 13 bases left between them. CDR3 length equals 15 residues. Germline V gene lookup returns CDR1 SGHTA and CDR2 FQGNSA. The CDR3 loop reads CASSLGGVRANEQFF. CDR3 nucleotide sequence: TGTGCCAGCAGCTTAGGGGGGGTGAGGGCCAATGAGCAGTTCTTC.

The sample holds one count of this clone. The genes are TRBV5-8 and TRBJ1-3; perhaps TRBD1 as D (6 bases). Germline loops: CDR1 SGHTS, CDR2 YDEGEE. Trimming took off 4 bases at V and 6 bases at J, with 14 bases between the two ends. This CDR3 comprises 14 residues. The DNA for the CDR3 is TGTGCCAGCAGCGCGGACAGTTCGGTAAACACCATATATTTT. Protein sequence: CASSADSSVNTIYF.

This sequence joins TRBV6-1 and TRBJ2-3; 11 bases agree with TRBD2. The CDR3 is 15 amino acids. Germline trimming cut 2 bases from V and 6 bases from J; bases unmatched to any gene: 4. The germline gives CDR1 MNHNS, CDR2 SASEGT. The CDR3: CASSELAGGPDTQYF. The CDR3 nucleotides read TGTGCCAGCAGTGAATTAGCGGGGGGGCCTGATACGCAGTATTTT.

The rearrangement joins TRBV2 to TRBJ2-5, with 12 bases matching TRBD1. The V gene's germline CDR1 is SNHLY and CDR2 FYNNEI. This CDR3 comprises 15 residues. Trimming cost V 5 bases and J 5 bases; bases outside gene matches: 6. For the CDR3, the DNA is TGTGCCAGCAGTTGGGACAGGGGGCAGGGGGAGACCCAGTACTTC. Its translation is CASSWDRGQGETQYF. Full variable domain (rest looked up from reference TRBV2 and TRBJ2-5): EPEVTQTPSHQVTQMGQEVILRCVPISNHLYFYWYRQILGQKVEFLVSFYNNEISEKSEIFDDQFSVERPDGSNFTLKIRSTKLEDSAMYFCASSWDRGQGETQYFGPGTRLLVL.

The chain recombines TRBV5-4 with TRBJ1-1; 9 bases fit TRBD1. The CDR3 extends over 14 amino acids. J gave up 6 bases and V 1 base, and 4 bases lay outside the gene matches. CDR1 is SGHNT, CDR2 YYREEE, per germline (reference sequence). The CDR3 reads CASSLRGQGAEAFF. CDR3 bases: TGTGCCAGCAGCTTGAGGGGACAGGGAGCTGAAGCTTTCTTT.

This clone appeared once. CDR3 protein: CASSLAGIGQPQHF. CDR3 DNA sequence: TGTGCCAGCAGCTTAGCAGGGATAGGTCAGCCCCAGCATTTT. The chain is built from TRBV5-5 and TRBJ1-5, with a tentative D call TRBD1 (5 bases). The germline V gene has CDR1 SGHKS and CDR2 YYEKEE (reference sequence). The CDR3 runs to 14 residues. V was trimmed by 2 bases and J by 6 bases, leaving 12 bases between them.

The rearrangement links TRBV19 to TRBJ1-5; 8 nucleotides match TRBD1. The ends lost 3 bases at V and 5 bases at J; junction bases unmatched: 9. The germline CDR1 and CDR2 sequences are LNHDA and SQIVND (reference sequence). This CDR3 region has 16 residues. The CDR3 sequence is CASSIQTGGQYQPQHF. The CDR3 nucleotides are TGTGCCAGTAGTATCCAAACAGGGGGTCAGTATCAGCCCCAGCATTTT.

The rearrangement joins TRBV12-3 or TRBV12-4 to TRBJ1-4; no clear D. Trimming left V 5 bases short and J 7 bases short, with 11 bases between. The CDR3 runs 13 residues. CDR3 coding DNA: TGTGCCAGCAGTAGAGGTAGAGGTGAAAAACTGTTTTTT. Protein product: CASSRGRGEKLFF.

The rearrangement joins TRBV4-3 to TRBJ2-3, with 8 bases aligning to TRBD1. Germline CDR1 LGHNA, CDR2 YSLEER. The CDR3 length is 16 residues. V dropped 1 base and J dropped 4; count of bases not matched to a gene: 7. CDR3: CASSQGTRTGSDTQYF. CDR3 coding DNA: TGCGCCAGCAGCCAAGGAACCCGGACAGGGTCAGATACGCAGTATTTT.

This chain connects TRBV6-5 to TRBJ2-3, with 8 bases identical to TRBD1. This CDR3 has 14 residues. The junction had 6 bases not matched to a gene; V was cut back by 7 bases and J by 3 bases. Germline-derived CDR1 and CDR2 are MNHEY and SVGAGI. CDR3 amino acids: CASTPTGETDTQYF. The CDR3 DNA reads as TGTGCCAGCACCCCGACAGGGGAAACAGATACGCAGTATTTT.

The chain is built from TRBV9 and TRBJ2-1; 7 nucleotides agree with TRBD2. CDR1 is SGDLS and CDR2 is YYNGEE in the germline V gene. The CDR3 consists of 13 residues. Trimming took 4 bases from V and 9 from J; bases not matched to a gene: 7. The CDR3 sequence is CASSTPSGVEQFF. The CDR3, as DNA: TGTGCCAGCAGCACCCCCAGCGGGGTTGAGCAGTTCTTC.

J is TRBJ1-4 and V is TRBV30, with D perhaps TRBD1 (6 bases). Germline values: CDR1 GTSNPN, CDR2 SVGIG (reference sequence). V was clipped by 4 bases and J by 10 bases, with 25 bases between them. The CDR3 has 16 amino acids. DNA for the CDR3: TGTGCCTGGACCCCTCCGGACAGTCGCAGATACGGAAAACTGTTTTTT. Residues: CAWTPPDSRRYGKLFF.